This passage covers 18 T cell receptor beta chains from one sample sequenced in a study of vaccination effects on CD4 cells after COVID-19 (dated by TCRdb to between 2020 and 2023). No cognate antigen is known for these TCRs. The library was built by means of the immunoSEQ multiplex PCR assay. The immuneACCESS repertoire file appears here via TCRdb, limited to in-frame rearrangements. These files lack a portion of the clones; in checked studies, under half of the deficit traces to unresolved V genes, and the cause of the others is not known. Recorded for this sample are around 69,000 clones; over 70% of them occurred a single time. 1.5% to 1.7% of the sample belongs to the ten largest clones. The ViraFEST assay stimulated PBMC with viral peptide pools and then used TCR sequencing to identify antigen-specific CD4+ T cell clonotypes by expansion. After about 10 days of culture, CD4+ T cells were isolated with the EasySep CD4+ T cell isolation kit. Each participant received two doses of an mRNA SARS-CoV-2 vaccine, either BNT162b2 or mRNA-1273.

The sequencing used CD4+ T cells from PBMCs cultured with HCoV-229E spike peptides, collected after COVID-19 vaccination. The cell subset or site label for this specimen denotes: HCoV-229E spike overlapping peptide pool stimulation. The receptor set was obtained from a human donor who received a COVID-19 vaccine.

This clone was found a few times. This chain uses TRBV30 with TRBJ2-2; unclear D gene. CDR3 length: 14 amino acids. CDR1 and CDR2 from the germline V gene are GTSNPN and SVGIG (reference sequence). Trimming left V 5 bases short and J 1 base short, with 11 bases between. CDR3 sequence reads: CAWSGQVNTGELFF. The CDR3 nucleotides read TGTGCCTGGTCGGGCCAGGTGAACACCGGGGAGCTGTTTTTT.

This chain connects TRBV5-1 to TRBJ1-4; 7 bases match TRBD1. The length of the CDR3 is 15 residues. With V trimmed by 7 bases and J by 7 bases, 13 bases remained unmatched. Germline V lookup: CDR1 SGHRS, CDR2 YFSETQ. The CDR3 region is CASGAGSRGFEKLFF. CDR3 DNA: TGCGCCAGCGGCGCCGGAAGCAGGGGGTTTGAAAAACTGTTTTTT.

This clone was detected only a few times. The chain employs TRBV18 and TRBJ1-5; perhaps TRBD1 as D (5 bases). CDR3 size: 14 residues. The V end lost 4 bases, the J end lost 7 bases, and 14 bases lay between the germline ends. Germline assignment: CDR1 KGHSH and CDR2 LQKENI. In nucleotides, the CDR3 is TGTGCCAGCTCACACGTCAGGGTGGGCCAGCCCCAGCATTTT. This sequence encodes CASSHVRVGQPQHF.

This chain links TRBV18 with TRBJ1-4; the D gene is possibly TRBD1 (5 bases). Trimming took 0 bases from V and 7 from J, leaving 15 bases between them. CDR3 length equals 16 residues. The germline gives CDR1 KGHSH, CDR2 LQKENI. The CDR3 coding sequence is TGTGCCAGCTCACCACCGTCCGGGGGAATAAGTGAAAAACTGTTTTTT. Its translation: CASSPPSGGISEKLFF.

In DNA form, the CDR3 reads TGTGCCAGCAGCGAACACAGCACTACCTCCTACAATGAGCAGTTCTTC. It codes for CASSEHSTTSYNEQFF. The chain couples TRBV9 to TRBJ2-1; D unclear. V was cut by 3 bases and J by 0 bases, with 13 bases left in between. This CDR3 has 16 amino acids. Per the germline V gene, CDR1 is SGDLS and CDR2 is YYNGEE.

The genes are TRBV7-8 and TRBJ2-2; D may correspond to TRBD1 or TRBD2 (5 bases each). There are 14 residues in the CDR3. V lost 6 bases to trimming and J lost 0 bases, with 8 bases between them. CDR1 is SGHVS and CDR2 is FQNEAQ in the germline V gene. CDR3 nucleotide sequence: TGTGCCAGCAGGGGGGTCCCGAACACCGGGGAGCTGTTTTTT. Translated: CASRGVPNTGELFF.

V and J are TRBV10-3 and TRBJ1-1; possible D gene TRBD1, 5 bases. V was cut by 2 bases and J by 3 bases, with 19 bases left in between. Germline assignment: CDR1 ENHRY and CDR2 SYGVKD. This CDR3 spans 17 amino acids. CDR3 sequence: CAISEALGVVGHTEAFF. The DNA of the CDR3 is TGTGCCATCAGTGAGGCGCTAGGGGTGGTAGGGCACACTGAAGCTTTCTTT.

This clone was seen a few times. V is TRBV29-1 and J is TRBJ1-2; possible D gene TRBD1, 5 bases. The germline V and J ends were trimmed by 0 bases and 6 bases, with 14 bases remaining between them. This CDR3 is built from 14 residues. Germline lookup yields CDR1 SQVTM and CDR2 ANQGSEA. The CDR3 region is CSVEDPQGKHGYTF. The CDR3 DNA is TGCAGCGTTGAAGATCCGCAGGGAAAGCATGGCTACACCTTC.

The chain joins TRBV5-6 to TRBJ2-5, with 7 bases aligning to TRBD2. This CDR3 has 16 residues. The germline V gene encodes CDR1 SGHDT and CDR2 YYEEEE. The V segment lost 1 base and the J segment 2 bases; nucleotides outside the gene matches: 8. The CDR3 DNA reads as TGTGCCAGCAGCTTGTTCGGCTCTAGCGGACAAGAGACCCAGTACTTC. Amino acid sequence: CASSLFGSSGQETQYF.

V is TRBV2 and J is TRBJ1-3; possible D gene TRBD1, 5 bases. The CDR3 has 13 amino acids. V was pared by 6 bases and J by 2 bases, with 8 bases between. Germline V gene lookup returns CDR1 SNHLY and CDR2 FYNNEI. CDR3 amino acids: CASSGTAGNTIYF. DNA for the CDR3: TGTGCCAGCAGCGGGACGGCTGGAAACACCATATATTTT.

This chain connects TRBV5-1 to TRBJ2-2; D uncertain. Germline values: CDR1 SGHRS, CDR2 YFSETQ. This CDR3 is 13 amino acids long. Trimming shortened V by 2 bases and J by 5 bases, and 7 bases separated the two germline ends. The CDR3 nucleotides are TGCGCCAGCAGCTTACCGGAAACCGGGGAGCTGTTTTTT. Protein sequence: CASSLPETGELFF.

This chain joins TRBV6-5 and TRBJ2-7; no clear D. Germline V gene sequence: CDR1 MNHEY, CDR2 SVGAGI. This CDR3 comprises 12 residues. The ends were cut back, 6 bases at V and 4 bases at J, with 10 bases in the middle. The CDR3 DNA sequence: TGTGCCAGCAGCGTTCAGAGTTACGAGCAGTACGTC. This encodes CASSVQSYEQYV.

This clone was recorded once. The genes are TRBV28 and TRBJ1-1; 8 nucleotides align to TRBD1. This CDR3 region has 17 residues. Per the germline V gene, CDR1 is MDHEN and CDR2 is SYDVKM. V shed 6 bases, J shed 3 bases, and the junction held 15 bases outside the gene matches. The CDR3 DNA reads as TGTGCCAGCAGACTTAACAGGGGGTTGATTTCATACACTGAAGCTTTCTTT. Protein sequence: CASRLNRGLISYTEAFF.

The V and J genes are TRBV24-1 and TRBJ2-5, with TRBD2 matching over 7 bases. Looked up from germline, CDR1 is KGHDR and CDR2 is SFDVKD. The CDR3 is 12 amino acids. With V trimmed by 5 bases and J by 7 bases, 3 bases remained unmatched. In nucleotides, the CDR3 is TGTGCCACCAGTGGTACGGGAGGGACCCAGTACTTC. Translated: CATSGTGGTQYF.

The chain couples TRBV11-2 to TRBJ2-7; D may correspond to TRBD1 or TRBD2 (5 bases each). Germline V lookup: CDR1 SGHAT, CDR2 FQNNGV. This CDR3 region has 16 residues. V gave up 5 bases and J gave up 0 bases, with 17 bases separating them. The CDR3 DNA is TGTGCCAGCAGCCCAACCGGGACCTTGAGCTCCTACGAGCAGTACGTC. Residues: CASSPTGTLSSYEQYV.

Here the CDR3 DNA reads TGTGCCAGCGATCGGACAGGGTTACAGCCCCAGCATTTT. It yields the protein CASDRTGLQPQHF. This chain joins TRBV6-5 and TRBJ1-5, with TRBD1 matching 8 bases. V dropped 8 bases and J dropped 7; count of bases not matched to a gene: 7. The CDR3 extends over 13 amino acids. The V gene's germline CDR1 is MNHEY and CDR2 SVGAGI.

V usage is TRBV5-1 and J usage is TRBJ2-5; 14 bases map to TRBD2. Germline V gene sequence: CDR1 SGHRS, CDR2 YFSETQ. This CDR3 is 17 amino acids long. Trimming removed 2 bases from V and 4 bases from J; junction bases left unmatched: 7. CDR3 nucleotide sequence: TGCGCCAGCAGCTTTGGACTAGCGGGAGGAGGGGGAGAGACCCAGTACTTC. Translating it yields CASSFGLAGGGGETQYF.

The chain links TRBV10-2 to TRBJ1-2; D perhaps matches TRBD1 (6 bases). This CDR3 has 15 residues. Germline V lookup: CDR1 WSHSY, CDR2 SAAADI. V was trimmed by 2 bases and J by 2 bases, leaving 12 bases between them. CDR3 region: CASSETGTSNYGYTF. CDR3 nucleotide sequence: TGCGCCAGCAGTGAGACCGGGACATCCAACTATGGCTACACCTTC.